This entry lists 5 T cell receptor beta chains sequenced from one sample in a study of Ad26.COV2.S vaccination and SARS-CoV-2 variants. This table comes from immunoSEQ multiplex PCR, and its TCRdb copy is limited to in-frame clones, with some not included. The sample carries under 600,000 clones, 70% to 90% recorded once. As to treatment: 15 to 20 received Ad26.COV2.S at low or high dose, single or two shots; 5 received placebo; per-sample allocation not given. Sampling was performed 63 days after the first vaccine or placebo injection. Sequenced here: peripheral blood, sampled in a trial of Ad26.COV2.S vaccine versus placebo. The receptors originated from a person aged 18 to 59 who received the Ad26.COV2.S COVID-19 vaccine or a placebo.

The J gene is TRBJ2-2, the V gene TRBV10-2, with 8 bases matching TRBD2. The CDR3 covers 17 residues. Trimming at V came to 0 bases and at J to 4 bases, leaving 7 bases not matched to a gene. Germline V gene data show CDR1 as WSHSY and CDR2 as SAAADI. CDR3 nucleotide sequence: TGCGCCAGCAGTGAGTCAGGCGGGAGGCTCCTCACCGGGGAGCTGTTTTTT. This encodes CASSESGGRLLTGELFF.

The gene calls are TRBV11-1 and TRBJ2-3; the match to TRBD2 covers 10 bases. J was trimmed by 3 bases and V by 6 bases; bases with no gene match: 6. Germline V gene data show CDR1 as SGHAT and CDR2 as FQDESV (reference sequence). The CDR3 totals 15 residues. The CDR3 spells CASSQLAGKTDTQYF. Here the CDR3 DNA reads TGTGCCAGCAGTCAACTAGCGGGGAAGACAGATACGCAGTATTTT.

CDR3 in amino acids: CAISDRGNMDYGYTF. The DNA for the CDR3 is TGTGCCATCAGTGATCGAGGAAATATGGACTATGGCTACACCTTC. The rearrangement uses TRBV10-3 and TRBJ1-2; the D is unclear. The germline V and J ends were trimmed by 3 bases and 3 bases, with 14 bases remaining between them. This CDR3 is built from 15 residues. CDR1 and CDR2 from the germline V gene are ENHRY and SYGVKD.

This clone showed up just once. The chain recombines TRBV6-6 with TRBJ1-4, with 8 bases fitting TRBD1. The germline V gene encodes CDR1 MNHNY and CDR2 SVGAGI (reference sequence). The ends lost 5 bases at V and 8 bases at J; junction bases unmatched: 7. The CDR3 runs 14 residues. The CDR3 DNA sequence: TGTGCCAGCAGTGGACAGGGAATGGGGGAAAAACTGTTTTTT. Protein sequence: CASSGQGMGEKLFF.

The chain has TRBV4-3 and TRBJ1-2, with a possible D match to TRBD1 (5 bases). This CDR3 is built from 15 residues. Germline-derived CDR1 and CDR2 are LGHNA and YSLEER. V lost 0 bases, J lost 2 bases, and 10 bases lay in between. Written as DNA, the CDR3 is TGCGCCAGCAGCCAAGATGGGGCCGGGAACTATGGCTACACCTTC. Its translation is CASSQDGAGNYGYTF.